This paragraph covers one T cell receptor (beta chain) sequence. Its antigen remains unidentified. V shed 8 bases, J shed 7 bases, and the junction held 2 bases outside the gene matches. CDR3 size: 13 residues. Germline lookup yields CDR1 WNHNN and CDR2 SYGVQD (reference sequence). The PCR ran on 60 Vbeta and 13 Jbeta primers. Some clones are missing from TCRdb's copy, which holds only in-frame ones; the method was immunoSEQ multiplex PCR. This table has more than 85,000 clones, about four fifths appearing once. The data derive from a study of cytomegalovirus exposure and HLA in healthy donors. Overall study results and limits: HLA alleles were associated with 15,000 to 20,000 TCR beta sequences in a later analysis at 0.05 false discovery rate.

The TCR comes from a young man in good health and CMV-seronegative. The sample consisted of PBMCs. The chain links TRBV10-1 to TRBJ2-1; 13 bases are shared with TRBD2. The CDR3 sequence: CASGTSGANEQFF. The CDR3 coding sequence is TGCGCCAGCGGGACTAGCGGGGCGAATGAGCAGTTCTTC.